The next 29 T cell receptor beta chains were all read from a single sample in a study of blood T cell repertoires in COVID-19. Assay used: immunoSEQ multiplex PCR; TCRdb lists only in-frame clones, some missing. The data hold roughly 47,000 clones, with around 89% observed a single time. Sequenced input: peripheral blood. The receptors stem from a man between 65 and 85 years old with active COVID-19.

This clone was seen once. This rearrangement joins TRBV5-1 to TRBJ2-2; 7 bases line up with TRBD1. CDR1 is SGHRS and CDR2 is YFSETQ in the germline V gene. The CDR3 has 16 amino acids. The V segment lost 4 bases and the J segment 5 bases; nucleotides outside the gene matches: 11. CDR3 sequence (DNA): TGCGCCAGCAGCATAGACCCCGGGACAGCAACCGGGGAGCTGTTTTTT. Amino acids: CASSIDPGTATGELFF.

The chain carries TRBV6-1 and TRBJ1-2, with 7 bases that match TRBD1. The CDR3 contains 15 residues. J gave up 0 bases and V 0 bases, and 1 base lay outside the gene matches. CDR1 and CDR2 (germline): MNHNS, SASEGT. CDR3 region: CASSEATGTNYGYTF. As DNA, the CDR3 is TGTGCCAGCAGTGAAGCGACAGGGACTAACTATGGCTACACCTTC.

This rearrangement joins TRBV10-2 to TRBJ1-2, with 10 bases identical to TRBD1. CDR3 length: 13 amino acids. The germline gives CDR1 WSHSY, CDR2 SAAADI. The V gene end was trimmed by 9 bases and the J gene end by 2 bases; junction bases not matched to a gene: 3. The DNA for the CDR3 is TGCGCCAGTAGACAGGGGGCGAACTATGGCTACACCTTC. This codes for CASRQGANYGYTF.

The CDR3 DNA reads TGTGCCAGCAGCCCCCAACTAGCGGGGGGGCCGCAGACCCAGTACTTC. Residues: CASSPQLAGGPQTQYF. The gene calls are TRBV3-1 (or the pseudogene TRBV3-2) and TRBJ2-5, with 13 bases that match TRBD2. Germline V CDR1 and CDR2: LGHDT, YNNKEL (reference sequence). Trimming took 4 bases from V and 6 from J; bases not matched to a gene: 8. This CDR3 spans 16 amino acids.

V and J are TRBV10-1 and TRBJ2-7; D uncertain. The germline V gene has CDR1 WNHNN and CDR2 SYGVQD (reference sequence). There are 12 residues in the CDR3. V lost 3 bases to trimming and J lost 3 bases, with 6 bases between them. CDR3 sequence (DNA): TGCGCCAGCAGTGATCCGGGCTACGAGCAGTACTTC. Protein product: CASSDPGYEQYF.

The CDR3 here is CATSRDSDSFYEQYF. For the CDR3, the DNA is TGTGCCACCAGCAGAGATTCGGACAGTTTCTACGAGCAGTACTTC. This chain joins TRBV15 and TRBJ2-7; D is perhaps TRBD1 (6 bases). Trimming removed 0 bases at V and 3 bases at J, with 12 bases between. This CDR3 is 15 amino acids long. Looked up from germline, CDR1 is LNHNV and CDR2 is YYDKDF (reference sequence).

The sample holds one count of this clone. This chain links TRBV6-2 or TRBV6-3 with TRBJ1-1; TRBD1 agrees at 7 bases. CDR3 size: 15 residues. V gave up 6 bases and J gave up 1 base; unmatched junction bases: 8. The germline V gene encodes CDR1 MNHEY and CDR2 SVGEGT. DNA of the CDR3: TGTGCCAGCAGCACCCATGACAGGGAGAACACTGAAGCTTTCTTT. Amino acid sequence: CASSTHDRENTEAFF.

The CDR3 sequence is CASSPVASQLGELFF. CDR3 bases: TGTGCCAGCTCACCGGTTGCTTCTCAGTTGGGGGAGCTGTTTTTT. This sequence joins TRBV18 and TRBJ2-2; no firm D call. This CDR3 has 15 amino acids. Trimming pared 3 bases from V and 8 bases from J, leaving 16 bases between. CDR1 is KGHSH, CDR2 LQKENI, per germline.

CDR3 sequence (DNA): TGTGCCAGCAGTATAGGGACTAGTCATGAGCAGTTCTTC. This sequence encodes CASSIGTSHEQFF. This chain connects TRBV28 to TRBJ2-1, with 8 bases lining up with TRBD2. Germline V CDR1 and CDR2: MDHEN, SYDVKM. CDR3 length: 13 residues. The junction had 5 bases not matched to a gene; V was cut back by 5 bases and J by 8 bases.

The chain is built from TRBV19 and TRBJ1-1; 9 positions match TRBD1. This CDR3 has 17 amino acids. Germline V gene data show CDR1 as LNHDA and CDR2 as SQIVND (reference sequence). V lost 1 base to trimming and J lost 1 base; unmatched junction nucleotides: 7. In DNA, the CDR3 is TGTGCCAGTAGTATAGTAACAGGGGGCATGACGAACACTGAAGCTTTCTTT. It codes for CASSIVTGGMTNTEAFF.

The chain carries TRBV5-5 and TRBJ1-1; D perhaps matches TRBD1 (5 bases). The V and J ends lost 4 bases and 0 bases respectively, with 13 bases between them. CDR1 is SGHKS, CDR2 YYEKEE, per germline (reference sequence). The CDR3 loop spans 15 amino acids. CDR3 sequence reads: CASSSLTGMNTEAFF. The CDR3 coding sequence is TGTGCCAGCAGCAGTTTAACAGGAATGAACACTGAAGCTTTCTTT. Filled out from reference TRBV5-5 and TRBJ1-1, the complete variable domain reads DAGVTQSPTHLIKTRGQQVTLRCSPISGHKSVSWYQQVLGQGPQFIFQYYEKEERGRGNFPDRFSARQFPNYSSELNVNALLLGDSALYLCASSSLTGMNTEAFFGQGTRLTVV.

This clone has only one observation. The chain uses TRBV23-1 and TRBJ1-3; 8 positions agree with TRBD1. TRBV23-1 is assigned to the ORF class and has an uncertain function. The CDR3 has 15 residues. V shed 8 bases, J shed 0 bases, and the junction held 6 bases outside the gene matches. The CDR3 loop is CASYQGASSGNTIYF. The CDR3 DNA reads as TGCGCCAGCTATCAGGGGGCGAGCTCTGGAAACACCATATATTTT.

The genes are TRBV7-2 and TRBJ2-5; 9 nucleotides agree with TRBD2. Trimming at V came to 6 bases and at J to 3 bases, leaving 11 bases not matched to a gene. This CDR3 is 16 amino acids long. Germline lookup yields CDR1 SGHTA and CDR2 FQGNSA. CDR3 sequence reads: CASSLMASGAEETQYF. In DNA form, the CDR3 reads TGTGCCAGCAGTTTGATGGCTAGCGGGGCCGAAGAGACCCAGTACTTC. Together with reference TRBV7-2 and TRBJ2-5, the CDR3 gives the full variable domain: GAGVSQSPSNKVTEKGKDVELRCDPISGHTALYWYRQSLGQGLEFLIYFQGNSAPDKSGLPSDRFSAERTGGSVSTLTIQRTQQEDSAVYLCASSLMASGAEETQYFGPGTRLLVL.

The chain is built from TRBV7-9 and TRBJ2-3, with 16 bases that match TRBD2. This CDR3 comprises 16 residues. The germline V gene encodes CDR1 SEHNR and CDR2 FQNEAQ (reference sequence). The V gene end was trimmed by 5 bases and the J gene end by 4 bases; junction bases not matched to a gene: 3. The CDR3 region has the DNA TGTGCCAGCAGCCCGGGGACTAGCGGGGGGGCAGATACGCAGTATTTT. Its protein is CASSPGTSGGADTQYF.

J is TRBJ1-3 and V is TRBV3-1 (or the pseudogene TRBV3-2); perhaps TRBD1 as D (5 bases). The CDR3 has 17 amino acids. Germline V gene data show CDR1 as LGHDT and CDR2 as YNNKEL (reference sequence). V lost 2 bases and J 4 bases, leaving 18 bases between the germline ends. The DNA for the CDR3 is TGTGCCAGCAGCCAACCCCCCTGGGGCCAGGGCGGAAACACCATATATTTT. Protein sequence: CASSQPPWGQGGNTIYF.

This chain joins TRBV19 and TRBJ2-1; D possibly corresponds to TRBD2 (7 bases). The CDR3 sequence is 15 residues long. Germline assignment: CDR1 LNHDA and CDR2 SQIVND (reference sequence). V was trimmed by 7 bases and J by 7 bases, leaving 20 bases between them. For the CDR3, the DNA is TGTGCCAGTAAATTAGTGTGGGGGGGCCCGAATGAGCAGTTCTTC. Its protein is CASKLVWGGPNEQFF.

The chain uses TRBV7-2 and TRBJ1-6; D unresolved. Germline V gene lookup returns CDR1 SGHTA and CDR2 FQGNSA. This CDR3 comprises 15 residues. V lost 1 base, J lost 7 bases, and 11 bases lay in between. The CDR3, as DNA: TGTGCCAGCAGCTTAGTGTCAGGAAAAAATTCACCCCTCCACTTT. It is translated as CASSLVSGKNSPLHF.

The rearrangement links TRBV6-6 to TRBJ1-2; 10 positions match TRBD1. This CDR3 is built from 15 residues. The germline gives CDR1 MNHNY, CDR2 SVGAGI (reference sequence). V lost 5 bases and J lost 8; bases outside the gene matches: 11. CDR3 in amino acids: CASSAKGDRGQGYTF. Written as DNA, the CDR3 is TGTGCCAGCAGTGCCAAGGGGGACAGGGGTCAGGGCTACACCTTC.

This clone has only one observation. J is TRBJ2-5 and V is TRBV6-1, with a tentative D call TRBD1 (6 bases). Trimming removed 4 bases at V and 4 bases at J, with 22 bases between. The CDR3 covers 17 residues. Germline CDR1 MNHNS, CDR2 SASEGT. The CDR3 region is CASSVPRWGQGGETQYF. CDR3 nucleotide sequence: TGTGCCAGCAGTGTCCCCCGGTGGGGACAAGGGGGAGAGACCCAGTACTTC.

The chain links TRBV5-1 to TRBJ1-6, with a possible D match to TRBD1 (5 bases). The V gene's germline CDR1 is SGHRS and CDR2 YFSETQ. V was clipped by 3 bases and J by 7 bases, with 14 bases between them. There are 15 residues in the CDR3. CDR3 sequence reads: CASSSDVGGNSPLHF. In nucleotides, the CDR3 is TGCGCCAGCAGCTCGGACGTTGGGGGGAATTCACCCCTCCACTTT.

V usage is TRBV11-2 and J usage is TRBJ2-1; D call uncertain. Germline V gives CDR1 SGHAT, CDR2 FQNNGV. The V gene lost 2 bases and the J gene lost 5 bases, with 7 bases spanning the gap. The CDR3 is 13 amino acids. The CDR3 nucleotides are TGTGCCAGCAGCTTATCCAGCGACAATGAGCAGTTCTTC. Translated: CASSLSSDNEQFF.

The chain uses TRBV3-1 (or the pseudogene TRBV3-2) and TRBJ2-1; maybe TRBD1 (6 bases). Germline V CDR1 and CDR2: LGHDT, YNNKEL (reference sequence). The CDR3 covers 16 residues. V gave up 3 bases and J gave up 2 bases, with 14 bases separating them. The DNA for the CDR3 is TGTGCCAGCAGCCACGGAACAGGGAACGCCTACAATGAGCAGTTCTTC. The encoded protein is CASSHGTGNAYNEQFF.

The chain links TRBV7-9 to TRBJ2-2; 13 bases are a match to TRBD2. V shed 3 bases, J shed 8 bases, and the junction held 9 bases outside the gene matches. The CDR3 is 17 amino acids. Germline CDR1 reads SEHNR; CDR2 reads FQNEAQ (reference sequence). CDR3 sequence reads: CASSFRRTSGGSGELFF. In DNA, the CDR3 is TGTGCCAGCAGCTTCCGAAGGACTAGCGGGGGATCGGGGGAGCTGTTTTTT. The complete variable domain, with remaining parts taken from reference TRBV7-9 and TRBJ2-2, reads DTGVSQNPRHKITKRGQNVTFRCDPISEHNRLYWYRQTLGQGPEFLTYFQNEAQLEKSRLLSDRFSAERPKGSFSTLEIQRTEQGDSAMYLCASSFRRTSGGSGELFFGEGSRLTVL.

CDR3 nucleotides: TGTGCCAGCAGAACGGACAGCCCTAGCACAGATACGCAGTATTTT. Translation gives CASRTDSPSTDTQYF. The chain links TRBV5-8 to TRBJ2-3, with D possibly matching TRBD1 (6 bases). The CDR3 covers 15 residues. Trimming removed 5 bases at V and 0 bases at J, with 13 bases between. Germline-derived CDR1 and CDR2 are SGHTS and YDEGEE.

CDR3 loop: CASSYRGQGGSYGYTF. The CDR3 DNA reads TGTGCCAGCAGTTACCGAGGACAGGGGGGGTCCTATGGCTACACCTTC. V is TRBV6-6 and J is TRBJ1-2; 10 bases are shared with TRBD1. Germline values: CDR1 MNHNY, CDR2 SVGAGI (reference sequence). The V gene end was trimmed by 2 bases and the J gene end by 4 bases; junction bases not matched to a gene: 7. CDR3 length equals 16 residues.

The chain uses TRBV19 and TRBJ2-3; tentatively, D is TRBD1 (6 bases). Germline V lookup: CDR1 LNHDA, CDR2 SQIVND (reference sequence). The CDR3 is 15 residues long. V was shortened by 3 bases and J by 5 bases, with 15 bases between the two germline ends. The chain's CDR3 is CASSMVVGAQDTQYF. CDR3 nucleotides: TGTGCCAGTAGTATGGTGGTGGGGGCGCAAGATACGCAGTATTTT.

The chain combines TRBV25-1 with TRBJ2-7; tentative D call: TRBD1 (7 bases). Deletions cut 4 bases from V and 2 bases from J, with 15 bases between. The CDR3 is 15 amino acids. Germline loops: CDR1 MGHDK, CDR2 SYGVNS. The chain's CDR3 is CASSARGTVPYEQYF. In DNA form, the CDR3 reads TGTGCCAGCAGTGCCCGCGGGACAGTCCCCTACGAGCAGTACTTC.

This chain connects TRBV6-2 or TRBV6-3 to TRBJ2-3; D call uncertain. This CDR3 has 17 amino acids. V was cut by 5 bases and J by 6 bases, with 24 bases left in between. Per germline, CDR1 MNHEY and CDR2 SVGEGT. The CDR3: CASSHPYYSQGLDTQYF. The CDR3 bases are TGTGCCAGCAGTCACCCATACTACTCTCAAGGTCTCGATACGCAGTATTTT.

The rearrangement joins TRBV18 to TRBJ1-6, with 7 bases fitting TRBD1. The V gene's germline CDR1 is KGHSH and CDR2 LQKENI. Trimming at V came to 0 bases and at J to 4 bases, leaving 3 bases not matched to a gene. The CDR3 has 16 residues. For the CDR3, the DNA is TGTGCCAGCTCACCACCGGGACAGAATTATAATTCACCCCTCCACTTT. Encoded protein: CASSPPGQNYNSPLHF.